The following is a TCR beta chain sequence with its context. The data belong to a study of control samples from healthy donors and cancer patients. Method: immunoSEQ multiplex PCR; TCRdb's copy keeps in-frame clones and lacks some. The table shows roughly 40,000 clones, with 80% to 95% occurring only once. This CDR3 contains 14 residues. CDR1 and CDR2 from the germline V gene are WNHNN and SYGVQD (reference sequence). J was trimmed by 5 bases and V by 6 bases; bases with no gene match: 5. Sequencing input: blood. The chain combines TRBV10-1 with TRBJ2-1, with TRBD2 matching over 9 bases. This clonotype was obtained from a woman between 50 and 59 years old in good health. The CDR3 sequence is CASRQRGVDNEQFF. The CDR3, as DNA: TGCGCCAGCAGACAGCGGGGGGTCGACAATGAGCAGTTCTTC.